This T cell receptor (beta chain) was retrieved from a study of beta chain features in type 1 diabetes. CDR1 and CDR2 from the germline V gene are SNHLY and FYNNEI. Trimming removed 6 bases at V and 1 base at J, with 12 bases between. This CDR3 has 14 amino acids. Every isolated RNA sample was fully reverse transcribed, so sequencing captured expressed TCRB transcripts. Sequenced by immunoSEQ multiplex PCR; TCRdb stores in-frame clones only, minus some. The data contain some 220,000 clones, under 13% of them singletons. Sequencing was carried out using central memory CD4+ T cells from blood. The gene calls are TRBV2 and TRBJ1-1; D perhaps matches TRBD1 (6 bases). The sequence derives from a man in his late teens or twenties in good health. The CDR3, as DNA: TGTGCCAGCAGGAGGGAGGGGGGGAACACTGAAGCTTTCTTT. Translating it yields CASRREGGNTEAFF.